A single sample gave rise to the 3 T cell receptor beta chains below, sequenced in a study of blood T cell repertoires in COVID-19 (dated by TCRdb to the early 2020s). Libraries were prepared through the immunoSEQ multiplex PCR assay. TCRdb holds this immuneACCESS table with in-frame rearrangements only. Some clones are missing; in checked studies, unresolved V genes explain under half, and the rest has no known cause. The sample yields 83,000 or so clones; 85% to 90% were counted once. Around 7.3% of the sample goes to the ten largest clones. Specimen: peripheral blood. These receptors were obtained from a man older than 75 with active or convalescent COVID-19.

The chain is built from TRBV7-9 and TRBJ1-2; TRBD1 might be the D (6 bases). Germline CDR1 reads SEHNR; CDR2 reads FQNEAQ (reference sequence). The CDR3 runs to 13 residues. V was pared by 3 bases and J by 6 bases, with 11 bases between. CDR3 in DNA: TGTGCCAGCAGCTTGCGGACAGCCCATGGCTACACCTTC. It yields the protein CASSLRTAHGYTF.

CDR3 bases: TGTGCCAGTAGTCGGAGGGACCATGAGCAGTTCTTC. It yields the protein CASSRRDHEQFF. The rearrangement joins TRBV19 to TRBJ2-1; D possibly corresponds to TRBD2 (6 bases). The CDR3 extends over 12 amino acids. In germline, CDR1 is LNHDA, CDR2 SQIVND (reference sequence). V was trimmed by 5 bases and J by 8 bases, leaving 10 bases between them.

The V and J genes are TRBV28 and TRBJ1-2; no clear D gene. Germline V CDR1 and CDR2: MDHEN, SYDVKM. The V end was cut by 2 bases, the J end by 5 bases, with 12 bases between. The CDR3 extends over 14 amino acids. The CDR3 nucleotides read TGTGCCAGCAGTTTAGCAGTGTCTTATTATGGCTACACCTTC. This encodes CASSLAVSYYGYTF.